These 24 T cell receptor beta chains were sequenced from one sample in a study of regulatory T cells in long-lasting Graves disease. Indicated time point: persistent/refractory GD, antithyroid drugs over 5 years with positive TRAb. PBMC RNA was the source of the TCR library. The TCR beta library used iRepertoire HTBI primers with Arm-PCR amplification of CDR3. TCRdb independently ran MiXCR on the multiplex PCR reads; one entry per CDR3 protein. The table includes 700,000 or so distinct CDR3 sequences, 30% detected once. The source was peripheral blood mononuclear cells (PBMCs), collected when the disease was refractory, from a patient treated with antithyroid drugs. These receptors were obtained from a female donor with Graves disease.

This clonotype has only a few counts. The chain couples TRBV6-9 to TRBJ1-4; TRBD1 might be the D (5 bases). From germline, CDR1 is MNHGY and CDR2 SVAAGI. The CDR3 contains 16 residues. Trimming stripped 2 bases from V and 8 bases from J, with 18 bases between. The CDR3 here is CASSYGVGAKGEKLFF. CDR3 bases: TGTGCCAGCAGTTATGGCGTTGGGGCAAAGGGAGAAAAACTGTTTTTT.

The chain couples TRBV11-2 to TRBJ2-1; 10 positions match TRBD2. The germline gives CDR1 SGHAT, CDR2 FQNNGV. The CDR3 is 15 amino acids. The trim removed 5 bases at V and 9 bases at J, leaving 10 bases unmatched. CDR3 bases: TGTGCCAGCAGCGAAGGGGGACTAGCGTATGTTGAGCAGTTCTTC. This gives the protein CASSEGGLAYVEQFF.

In its sample, this clonotype was seen a few times. The CDR3 region has the DNA TGTGCCATCAGTGAGTTGTCAGGTAGCAATCAGCCCCAGCATTTT. Translating gives CAISELSGSNQPQHF. The V and J genes are TRBV10-3 and TRBJ1-5, with D uncertain. The V end lost 1 base, the J end lost 0 bases, and 7 bases lay between the germline ends. The CDR3 is 15 residues long. In germline, CDR1 is ENHRY, CDR2 SYGVKD.

Only a few counts were recorded for this clonotype. This sequence joins TRBV15 and TRBJ1-1; 7 positions match TRBD1. This CDR3 has 14 residues. In germline, CDR1 is LNHNV, CDR2 YYDKDF (reference sequence). J gave up 1 base and V 5 bases, and 4 bases lay outside the gene matches. This chain's CDR3 is CATSWDSQNTEAFF. The CDR3 DNA follows: TGTGCCACCAGCTGGGACAGCCAGAACACTGAAGCTTTCTTT.

This clonotype was counted ten times or more. The chain employs TRBV2 and TRBJ1-2, with a weak D call TRBD1 (5 bases). Germline V gene data show CDR1 as SNHLY and CDR2 as FYNNEI. V was pared by 7 bases and J by 6 bases, with 18 bases between. The CDR3 is 14 amino acids. CDR3 nucleotide sequence: TGTGCCAGCAATTCTGGTGGGCAGGGAAATGGCTACACCTTC. Translated, it gives CASNSGGQGNGYTF. The whole variable domain, remainder taken from reference TRBV2 and TRBJ1-2, is EPEVTQTPSHQVTQMGQEVILRCVPISNHLYFYWYRQILGQKVEFLVSFYNNEISEKSEIFDDQFSVERPDGSNFTLKIRSTKLEDSAMYFCASNSGGQGNGYTFGSGTRLTVV.

The chain couples TRBV6-1 to TRBJ1-5; D gene unclear. Germline loops: CDR1 MNHNS, CDR2 SASEGT. This CDR3 comprises 14 residues. Trimming cost V 10 bases and J 2 bases, with 15 bases left between them. The DNA of the CDR3 is TGTGCCACCGGCGGGGTCGTAGGCAATCAGCCCCAGCATTTT. Protein product: CATGGVVGNQPQHF.

This clonotype has at least ten counts. The CDR3 sequence is CASIRSGSNQPQHF. CDR3 nucleotide sequence: TGTGCCAGCATACGATCCGGCAGCAATCAGCCCCAGCATTTT. V and J are TRBV6-1 and TRBJ1-5; D gene uncertain. Trimming cost V 7 bases and J 1 base, with 11 bases left between them. Germline V CDR1 and CDR2: MNHNS, SASEGT. The CDR3 totals 14 residues.

The V and J genes are TRBV28 and TRBJ1-5; unclear D gene. The CDR3 has 15 residues. Trimming shortened V by 5 bases and J by 0 bases, and 11 bases separated the two germline ends. Germline V gene lookup returns CDR1 MDHEN and CDR2 SYDVKM. The CDR3 loop reads CASSPQPYSNQPQHF. Written as DNA, the CDR3 is TGTGCCAGCAGTCCGCAGCCTTATAGCAATCAGCCCCAGCATTTT.

This clonotype was observed a few times. This chain joins TRBV11-2 and TRBJ2-5, with TRBD1 as a possible D gene (6 bases). Per germline, CDR1 SGHAT and CDR2 FQNNGV. V was shortened by 5 bases and J by 2 bases, with 12 bases between the two germline ends. This CDR3 has 14 amino acids. The CDR3 loop is CASSQDSRQETQYF. In DNA form, the CDR3 reads TGTGCCAGCAGCCAGGACAGCCGGCAAGAGACCCAGTACTTC.

This clonotype was seen a few times. This chain joins TRBV20-1 and TRBJ1-2; possibly TRBD1 for D (6 bases). The V end lost 4 bases, the J end lost 10 bases, and 16 bases lay between the germline ends. There are 12 residues in the CDR3. Germline CDR1 is DFQATT and CDR2 is SNEGSKA (reference sequence). CDR3 loop: CSATGQIRDYTF. The CDR3, as DNA: TGCAGTGCTACCGGACAGATACGGGACTACACCTTC.

This clonotype came up many times. V is TRBV19 and J is TRBJ2-5, with D uncertain. The CDR3 totals 11 residues. Germline assignment: CDR1 LNHDA and CDR2 SQIVND (reference sequence). The V end lost 3 bases, the J end lost 5 bases, and 4 bases lay between the germline ends. CDR3 region: CASSMGETQYF. DNA of the CDR3: TGTGCCAGTAGTATGGGGGAGACCCAGTACTTC. The full variable domain, with the rest looked up from reference TRBV19 and TRBJ2-5, is DGGITQSPKYLFRKEGQNVTLSCEQNLNHDAMYWYRQDPGQGLRLIYYSQIVNDFQKGDIAEGYSVSREKKESFPLTVTSAQKNPTAFYLCASSMGETQYFGPGTRLLVL.

This clonotype was seen only a few times. The V and J genes are TRBV5-5 and TRBJ2-5, with D perhaps TRBD1 or TRBD2 (6 bases each). From germline, CDR1 is SGHKS and CDR2 YYEKEE (reference sequence). The V gene lost 4 bases and the J gene lost 5 bases, with 12 bases spanning the gap. This CDR3 contains 13 residues. The CDR3 spells CASSRGTFETQYF. The CDR3 region has the DNA TGTGCCAGCAGCAGGGGGACTTTTGAGACCCAGTACTTC.

The chain links TRBV10-3 to TRBJ1-5; perhaps TRBD1 as D (5 bases). This CDR3 is built from 15 residues. Germline lookup yields CDR1 ENHRY and CDR2 SYGVKD. V gave up 10 bases and J gave up 0 bases, with 16 bases separating them. The CDR3 here is CATAGEGHSNQPQHF. CDR3 coding DNA: TGTGCCACCGCCGGGGAGGGGCATAGCAATCAGCCCCAGCATTTT.

This clonotype was recorded a few times. The V call is TRBV30, the J call TRBJ2-7; D gene uncertain. Germline V gene lookup returns CDR1 GTSNPN and CDR2 SVGIG (reference sequence). V was pared by 7 bases and J by 0 bases, with 10 bases between. CDR3 size: 12 residues. The CDR3 DNA follows: TGTGCCTTAAGTCTCCCCTCCTACGAGCAGTACTTC. Translated, it gives CALSLPSYEQYF.

Here the CDR3 reads CAWKRGRLNTEAFF. The DNA for the CDR3 is TGTGCCTGGAAAAGGGGGCGACTGAACACTGAAGCTTTCTTT. V and J are TRBV30 and TRBJ1-1; 7 positions agree with TRBD1. The CDR3 covers 14 residues. Germline V gene lookup returns CDR1 GTSNPN and CDR2 SVGIG (reference sequence). The trim removed 4 bases at V and 0 bases at J, leaving 5 bases unmatched. Filled out from reference TRBV30 and TRBJ1-1, the complete variable domain reads SQTIHQWPATLVQPVGSPLSLECTVEGTSNPNLYWYRQAAGRGLQLLFYSVGIGQISSEVPQNLSASRPQDRQFILSSKKLLLSDSGFYLCAWKRGRLNTEAFFGQGTRLTVV.

The chain combines TRBV14 with TRBJ1-1; D perhaps matches TRBD1 (5 bases). V shed 0 bases and J shed 0 bases, with 14 bases lying between them. Per germline, CDR1 SGHDN and CDR2 FVKESK. This CDR3 spans 17 amino acids. In DNA, the CDR3 is TGTGCCAGCAGCCAAGATCCGGGGCCCCCAATGAACACTGAAGCTTTCTTT. This translates into CASSQDPGPPMNTEAFF.

The chain links TRBV9 to TRBJ1-2; no definite D call. V was cut by 0 bases and J by 3 bases, with 12 bases left in between. The CDR3 spans 15 residues. The germline V gene has CDR1 SGDLS and CDR2 YYNGEE. As DNA, the CDR3 is TGTGCCAGCAGCGTAGCCGACCCGAGGGACTATGGCTACACCTTC. Translated: CASSVADPRDYGYTF. The full variable domain, rest sourced from reference TRBV9 and TRBJ1-2, is DSGVTQTPKHLITATGQRVTLRCSPRSGDLSVYWYQQSLDQGLQFLIQYYNGEERAKGNILERFSAQQFPDLHSELNLSSLELGDSALYFCASSVADPRDYGYTFGSGTRLTVV.

The rearrangement uses TRBV11-2 and TRBJ1-4, with D unresolved. The CDR3 has 13 residues. The ends were cut back, 5 bases at V and 8 bases at J, with 12 bases in the middle. The germline gives CDR1 SGHAT, CDR2 FQNNGV. As DNA, the CDR3 is TGTGCCAGCAGCAGAGAGGACCGGGAAAAACTGTTTTTT. Protein product: CASSREDREKLFF. The full variable domain, with the rest looked up from reference TRBV11-2 and TRBJ1-4, is EAGVAQSPRYKIIEKRQSVAFWCNPISGHATLYWYQQILGQGPKLLIQFQNNGVVDDSQLPKDRFSAERLKGVDSTLKIQPAKLEDSAVYLCASSREDREKLFFGSGTQLSVL.

This chain uses TRBV6-1 with TRBJ2-2; D is possibly TRBD1 (6 bases). Germline V gives CDR1 MNHNS, CDR2 SASEGT. The CDR3 is 15 residues long. With 6 bases removed from V and 0 bases from J, the gap between germline ends came to 11 bases. The CDR3 nucleotides read TGTGCCAGCAGCCAGACAGGTGCGAACACCGGGGAGCTGTTTTTT. Its protein is CASSQTGANTGELFF.

The chain has TRBV7-9 and TRBJ1-1; D uncertain. V lost 1 base to trimming and J lost 4 bases, with 13 bases between them. This CDR3 spans 15 amino acids. The germline V gene encodes CDR1 SEHNR and CDR2 FQNEAQ (reference sequence). CDR3: CASSLEARASTEAFF. The CDR3 DNA follows: TGTGCCAGCAGCTTAGAGGCAAGGGCGAGCACTGAAGCTTTCTTT.

The rearrangement joins TRBV28 to TRBJ2-7; D might be TRBD1 (6 bases). Germline CDR1 MDHEN, CDR2 SYDVKM. The CDR3 is 15 residues long. V was trimmed by 7 bases and J by 2 bases, leaving 18 bases between them. DNA of the CDR3: TGTGCCAGCACCCGACCCGGACAGATAGCCTACGAGCAGTACTTC. As protein: CASTRPGQIAYEQYF. The complete variable domain, with remaining parts taken from reference TRBV28 and TRBJ2-7, reads DVKVTQSSRYLVKRTGEKVFLECVQDMDHENMFWYRQDPGLGLRLIYFSYDVKMKEKGDIPEGYSVSREKKERFSLILESASTNQTSMYLCASTRPGQIAYEQYFGPGTRLTVT.

The chain links TRBV9 to TRBJ1-1, with D possibly matching TRBD1 (6 bases). The V gene's germline CDR1 is SGDLS and CDR2 YYNGEE. The ends were cut back, 3 bases at V and 1 base at J, with 10 bases in the middle. This CDR3 has 14 amino acids. In DNA form, the CDR3 reads TGTGCCAGCAGCGACTACAGGGAGAACACTGAAGCTTTCTTT. Translating gives CASSDYRENTEAFF.

The chain uses TRBV20-1 and TRBJ2-7, with TRBD2 matching 10 bases. The CDR3 covers 15 residues. Trimming cost V 3 bases and J 6 bases; bases outside gene matches: 11. Germline CDR1 reads DFQATT; CDR2 reads SNEGSKA (reference sequence). In DNA, the CDR3 is TGCAGTGCTAGCATCGCGCGACTAGCGGGCGTCGAGCAGTACTTC. It is translated as CSASIARLAGVEQYF.

There are a few counts of this clonotype. J is TRBJ2-4 and V is TRBV28; 7 nucleotides align to TRBD2. CDR1 MDHEN and CDR2 SYDVKM come from the germline V gene. This CDR3 region has 13 residues. The trim removed 10 bases at V and 6 bases at J, leaving 9 bases unmatched. CDR3 amino acids: CATERGVRNIQYF. The CDR3 DNA reads as TGTGCCACTGAGCGGGGCGTTAGAAACATTCAGTACTTC.